This record looks at one T cell receptor beta chain sequence and its context. This record comes from a study of shared T cell receptors in the human thymus. The ends were cut back, 0 bases at V and 6 bases at J, with 15 bases in the middle. The CDR3 length is 15 residues. Germline CDR1 reads LNHNV; CDR2 reads YYDKDF (reference sequence). Data came from immunoSEQ multiplex PCR; TCRdb stores just in-frame clones and leaves some out. The sample shows fewer than 700,000 clones, approximately 88% of them seen only once. In addition, the sample was reused for a study of human thymus T cells. That source reports: Donors consisted of healthy Finnish infants (having corrective surgery for congenital heart defects). Thymus specimens were resections from corrective heart surgery. Related research described strongly overlapping thymic repertoires in unrelated people.

The specimen was thymocytes. The chain carries TRBV15 and TRBJ2-7; unclear D gene. The source of this sequence is a boy in the first two years of life with a congenital heart defect. The CDR3 DNA sequence: TGTGCCACCAGCAGAGACCCTCCGACCGCGGCCGAGCAGTACTTC. Protein product: CATSRDPPTAAEQYF. The full variable domain, rest sourced from reference TRBV15 and TRBJ2-7, is DAMVIQNPRYQVTQFGKPVTLSCSQTLNHNVMYWYQQKSSQAPKLLFHYYDKDFNNEADTPDNFQSRRPNTSFCFLDIRSPGLGDTAMYLCATSRDPPTAAEQYFGPGTRLTVT.